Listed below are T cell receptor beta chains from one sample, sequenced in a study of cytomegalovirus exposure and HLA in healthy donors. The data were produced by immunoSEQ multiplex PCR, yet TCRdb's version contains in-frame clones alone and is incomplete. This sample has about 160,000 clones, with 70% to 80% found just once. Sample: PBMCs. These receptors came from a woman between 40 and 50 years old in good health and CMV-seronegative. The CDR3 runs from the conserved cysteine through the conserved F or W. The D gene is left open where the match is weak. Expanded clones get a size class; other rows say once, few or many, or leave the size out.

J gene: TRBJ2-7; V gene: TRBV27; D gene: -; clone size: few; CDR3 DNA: TGTGCCAGCGGGGGGTGGCGGCTTCCCTACGAGCAGTACTTC; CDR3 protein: CASGGWRLPYEQYF
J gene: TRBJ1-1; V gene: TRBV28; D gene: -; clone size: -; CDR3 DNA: TGTGCCAGCAGTCCTCAGGGAATACCCAACACTGAAGCTTTCTTT; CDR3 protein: CASSPQGIPNTEAFF
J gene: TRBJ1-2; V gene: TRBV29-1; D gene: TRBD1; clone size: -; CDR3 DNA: TGCAGCGTTGAAGAGGGACAGGGGCTTTGGGGCTACACCTTC; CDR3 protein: CSVEEGQGLWGYTF
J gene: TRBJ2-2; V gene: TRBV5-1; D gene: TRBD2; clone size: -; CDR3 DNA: TGCGCCAGCAGCTGGACACTAGCGGGAGACGACACCGGGGAGCTGTTTTTT; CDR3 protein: CASSWTLAGDDTGELFF
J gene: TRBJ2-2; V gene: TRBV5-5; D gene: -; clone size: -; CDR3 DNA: TGTGCCAGCAGCTATCCTTCCGGCGGGGAGCTGTTTTTT; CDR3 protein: CASSYPSGGELFF
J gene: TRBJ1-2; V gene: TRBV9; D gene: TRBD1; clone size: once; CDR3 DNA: TGTGCCAGCAGCATCGGACAGGGGCGACTCGGCTACACCTTC; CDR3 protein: CASSIGQGRLGYTF
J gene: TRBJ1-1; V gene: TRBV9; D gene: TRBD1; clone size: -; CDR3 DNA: TGTGCCAGCAGCGGGACAGGGGGCACTGAAGCTTTCTTT; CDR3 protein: CASSGTGGTEAFF
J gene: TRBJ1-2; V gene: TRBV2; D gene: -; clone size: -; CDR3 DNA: TGTGCCAGCAGCGTCGGACAGTTTTCTAACCATGGCTACACCTTC; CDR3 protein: CASSVGQFSNHGYTF
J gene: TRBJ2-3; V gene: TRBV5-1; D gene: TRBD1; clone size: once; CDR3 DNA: TGCGCCAGCAGCTTGGGGACAGGGGAAACAGATACGCAGTATTTT; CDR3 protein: CASSLGTGETDTQYF
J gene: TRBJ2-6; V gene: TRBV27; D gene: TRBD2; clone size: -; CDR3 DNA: TGTGCCAGCAGTCCCTTGGGGGGGTCTGGGGCCAACGTCCTGACTTTC; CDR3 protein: CASSPLGGSGANVLTF
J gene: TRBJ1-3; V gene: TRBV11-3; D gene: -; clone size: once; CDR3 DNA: TGTGCCAGCAGTAGCCGCGGGGAAGATTTTCTTGGAAACACCATATATTTT; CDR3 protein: CASSSRGEDFLGNTIYF
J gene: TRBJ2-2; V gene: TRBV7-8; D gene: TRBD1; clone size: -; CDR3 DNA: TGTGCCAGCAGCCTTCCCGGACAGGGAGGGGAGCTGTTTTTT; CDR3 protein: CASSLPGQGGELFF
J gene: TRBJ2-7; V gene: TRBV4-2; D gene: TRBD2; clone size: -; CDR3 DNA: TGTGCCAGCAGTACAATACATATTACTAGCGGGGTTTCCTACGAGCAGTACTTC; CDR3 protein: CASSTIHITSGVSYEQYF
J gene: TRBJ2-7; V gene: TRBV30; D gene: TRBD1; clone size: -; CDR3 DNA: TGTGCCTGGAGTCCGTCGTCGGTGACAGGGGTGCGTAATGAGCAGTACTTC; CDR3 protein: CAWSPSSVTGVRNEQYF
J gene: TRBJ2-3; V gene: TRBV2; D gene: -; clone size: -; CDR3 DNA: TGTGCCAGCAGATTAGTACCGGATACGCAGTATTTT; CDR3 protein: CASRLVPDTQYF
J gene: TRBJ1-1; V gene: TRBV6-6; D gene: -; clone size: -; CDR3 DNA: TGTGCCAGCAGTTTTCAGGGGACTGAAGCTTTCTTT; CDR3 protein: CASSFQGTEAFF
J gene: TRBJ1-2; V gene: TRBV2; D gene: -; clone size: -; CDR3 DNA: TGTGCCAGCAGTGAAGGAACAGCTAACTATGGCTACACCTTC; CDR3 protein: CASSEGTANYGYTF
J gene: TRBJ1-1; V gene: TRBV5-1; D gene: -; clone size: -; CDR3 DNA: TGCGCCAGCAGCCCCGAATGGGGACAAGCGAACACTGAAGCTTTCTTT; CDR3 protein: CASSPEWGQANTEAFF
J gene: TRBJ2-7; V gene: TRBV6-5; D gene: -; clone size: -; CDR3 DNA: TGTGCCAGCAGCCCCATGAGCGGTCCCTACGAGCAGTACTTC; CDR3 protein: CASSPMSGPYEQYF
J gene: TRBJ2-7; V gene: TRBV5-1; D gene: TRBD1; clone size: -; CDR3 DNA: TGCGCCAGCAGCGCCGGGACAGGGCAATACGAGCAGTACTTC; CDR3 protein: CASSAGTGQYEQYF
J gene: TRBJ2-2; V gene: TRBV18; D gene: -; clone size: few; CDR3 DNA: TGTGCCAGCTCACCACTGGGCAGCATACCCACCGGGGAGCTGTTTTTT; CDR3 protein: CASSPLGSIPTGELFF
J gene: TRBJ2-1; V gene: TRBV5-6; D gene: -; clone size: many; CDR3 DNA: TGTGCCAGCAGCCCGACTTGGACAGCCAATGAGCAGTTCTTC; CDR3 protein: CASSPTWTANEQFF
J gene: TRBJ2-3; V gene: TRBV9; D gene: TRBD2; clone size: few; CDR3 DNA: TGTGCCAGCAGCCCCCAAAGCGGGACTGGGGGAGATACGCAGTATTTT; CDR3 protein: CASSPQSGTGGDTQYF
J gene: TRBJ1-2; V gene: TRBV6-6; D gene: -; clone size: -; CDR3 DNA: TGTGCCAGCAGTTATGACGGGGAGGAGGCTAACTATGGCTACACCTTC; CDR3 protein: CASSYDGEEANYGYTF
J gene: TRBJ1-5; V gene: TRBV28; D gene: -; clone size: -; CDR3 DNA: TGTGCCAGCAGTTTTCCCCTTAGCAATCAGCCCCAGCATTTT; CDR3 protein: CASSFPLSNQPQHF
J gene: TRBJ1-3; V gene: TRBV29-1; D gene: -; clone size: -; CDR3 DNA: TGCAGCGTCCAACACAGTTCCTCTGGAAACACCATATATTTT; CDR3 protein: CSVQHSSSGNTIYF
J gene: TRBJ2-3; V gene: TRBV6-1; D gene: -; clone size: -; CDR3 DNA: TGTGCCAGCAAAGAGAGCCCTTATAGCACAGATACGCAGTATTTT; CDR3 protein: CASKESPYSTDTQYF
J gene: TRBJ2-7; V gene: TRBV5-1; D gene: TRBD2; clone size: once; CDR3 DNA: TGCGCCAGCAGCTCCTTAGCGGGAGTTGAATACGAGCAGTACTTC; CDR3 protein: CASSSLAGVEYEQYF
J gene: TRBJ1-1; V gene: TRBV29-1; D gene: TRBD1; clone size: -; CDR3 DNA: TGCAGCGTGTCAGGGGGAGAGAGGACTGAAGCTTTCTTT; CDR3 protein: CSVSGGERTEAFF
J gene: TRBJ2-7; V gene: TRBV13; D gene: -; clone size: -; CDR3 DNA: TGTGCCAGCAGCTTCCCAGAGGGCGAGCAGTACTTC; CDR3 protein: CASSFPEGEQYF
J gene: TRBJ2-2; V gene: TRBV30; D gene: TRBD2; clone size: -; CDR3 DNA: TGTGCCTGGAGTGTATCGGGAGGGGTCACCGGGGAGCTGTTTTTT; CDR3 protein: CAWSVSGGVTGELFF
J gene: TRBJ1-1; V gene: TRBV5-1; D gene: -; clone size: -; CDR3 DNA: TGCGCCAGCAGCTTGGCCGGCAGGGTGGGACTCACTGAAGCTTTCTTT; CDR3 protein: CASSLAGRVGLTEAFF
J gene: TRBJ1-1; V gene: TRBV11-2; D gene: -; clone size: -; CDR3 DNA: TGTGCCAGCAGCTCGGGGGACTTTCCAGGCGCTGAAGCTTTCTTT; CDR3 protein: CASSSGDFPGAEAFF
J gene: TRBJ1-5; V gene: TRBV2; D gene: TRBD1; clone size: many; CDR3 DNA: TGTGCCAGCAGTGTGGGATGGGACAGGGATATTAATCAGCCCCAGCATTTT; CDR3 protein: CASSVGWDRDINQPQHF
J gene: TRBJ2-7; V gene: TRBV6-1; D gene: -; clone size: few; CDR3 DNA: TGTGCCAGCAGTGAATGGAGCACCCCTGAGCAGTACTTC; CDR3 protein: CASSEWSTPEQYF